A selection of T cell receptor beta chains follows, all from one sample in a study of CD8+ T cells in alopecia areata. Profiling relied on immunoSEQ multiplex PCR, and the TCRdb table lists in-frame clones only, not all of them. Of about 290,000 clones detected, 58% appear once; the ten largest clones hold under 2%. The starting material was CD4+ T cells sorted from blood, obtained at week 24, from a patient treated with tofacitinib. Source of these receptors: a human donor with alopecia areata. The CDR3 runs from the conserved cysteine through the conserved F or W. The order of the fields is CDR3 length, V gene, D gene, J gene, clone size, CDR3 DNA, CDR3 protein. D genes are given only for firm matches. Only part of the rows carry a size: once, few, many, or a class if the clone is expanded.

length: 13
V: TRBV2
D: .
J: TRBJ1-6
size: few
DNA: TGTGCCAGCATTGTGGACGGCCTTGGGGCCCTCCACTTT
CDR3: CASIVDGLGALHF

length: 13
V: TRBV5-6
D: .
J: TRBJ2-2
size: .
DNA: TGTGCCAGCAGCCGACAGCACACCGGGGAGCTGTTTTTT
CDR3: CASSRQHTGELFF

length: 17
V: TRBV7-9
D: TRBD1
J: TRBJ2-5
size: .
DNA: TGTGCCAGCAGCGATAGGACAGGGGGCAGGAGGCAAGAGACCCAGTACTTC
CDR3: CASSDRTGGRRQETQYF

length: 12
V: TRBV28
D: TRBD1
J: TRBJ1-2
size: few
DNA: TGTGCCAGCCGGGACAGCAACTATGGCTACACCTTC
CDR3: CASRDSNYGYTF

length: 15
V: TRBV2
D: TRBD2
J: TRBJ2-5
size: few
DNA: TGTGCCAGCAGACCCGGGACTACCGAGGGAGAGACCCAGTACTTC
CDR3: CASRPGTTEGETQYF

length: 13
V: TRBV28
D: .
J: TRBJ2-7
size: .
DNA: TGTGCCAGCAACTTTCGAAACAGGAACGAGCAGTACTTC
CDR3: CASNFRNRNEQYF

length: 14
V: TRBV5-1
D: .
J: TRBJ2-3
size: once
DNA: TGCGCCAGCAGCTGGAACACCTACACAGATACGCAGTATTTT
CDR3: CASSWNTYTDTQYF

length: 15
V: TRBV25-1
D: .
J: TRBJ2-7
size: .
DNA: TGTGCCAGCAGTGAGACCGGGACCATGGCCTACGAGCAGTACTTC
CDR3: CASSETGTMAYEQYF

length: 12
V: TRBV30
D: .
J: TRBJ2-4
size: .
DNA: TGTGCCTGGAGCAGCGAGGGCAACATTCAGTACTTC
CDR3: CAWSSEGNIQYF

length: 15
V: TRBV7-9
D: .
J: TRBJ1-2
size: .
DNA: TGTGCCAGCAGGCATTATCCGGAGAATAACTATGGCTACACCTTC
CDR3: CASRHYPENNYGYTF

length: 17
V: TRBV5-1
D: TRBD1
J: TRBJ2-1
size: .
DNA: TGCGCCAGCAGCCCCGTCGGACAGGCAGAGGGTTACAATGAGCAGTTCTTC
CDR3: CASSPVGQAEGYNEQFF

length: 16
V: TRBV2
D: .
J: TRBJ2-6
size: .
DNA: TGTGCCAGCAGACCGGGCCCAAGCTCTGGGGCCAACGTCCTGACTTTC
CDR3: CASRPGPSSGANVLTF

length: 16
V: TRBV4-3
D: .
J: TRBJ2-7
size: few
DNA: TGCGCCAGCAGCCCAGTCATAACGACAGATCCCTACGAGCAGTACTTC
CDR3: CASSPVITTDPYEQYF

length: 12
V: TRBV29-1
D: .
J: TRBJ2-5
size: .
DNA: TGCAGCGTTGGTCGGGGTAGAGAGACCCAGTACTTC
CDR3: CSVGRGRETQYF

length: 13
V: TRBV7-2
D: .
J: TRBJ2-7
size: .
DNA: TGTGCCAGCAGCCCAAGCAGGGAATACGAGCAGTACTTC
CDR3: CASSPSREYEQYF

length: 16
V: TRBV5-1
D: .
J: TRBJ2-1
size: .
DNA: TGCGCCAGCAGCTTGGCGGCGGGGAGCCCATACAATGAGCAGTTCTTC
CDR3: CASSLAAGSPYNEQFF

length: 13
V: TRBV7-2
D: .
J: TRBJ1-6
size: .
DNA: TGTGCCAGCAGCTTAGTTTCCGGATCACCCCTCCACTTT
CDR3: CASSLVSGSPLHF

length: 16
V: TRBV4-1
D: TRBD1
J: TRBJ2-1
size: .
DNA: TGCGCCAGCAGCCACCAGACAGGGAGCTCCTACAATGAGCAGTTCTTC
CDR3: CASSHQTGSSYNEQFF